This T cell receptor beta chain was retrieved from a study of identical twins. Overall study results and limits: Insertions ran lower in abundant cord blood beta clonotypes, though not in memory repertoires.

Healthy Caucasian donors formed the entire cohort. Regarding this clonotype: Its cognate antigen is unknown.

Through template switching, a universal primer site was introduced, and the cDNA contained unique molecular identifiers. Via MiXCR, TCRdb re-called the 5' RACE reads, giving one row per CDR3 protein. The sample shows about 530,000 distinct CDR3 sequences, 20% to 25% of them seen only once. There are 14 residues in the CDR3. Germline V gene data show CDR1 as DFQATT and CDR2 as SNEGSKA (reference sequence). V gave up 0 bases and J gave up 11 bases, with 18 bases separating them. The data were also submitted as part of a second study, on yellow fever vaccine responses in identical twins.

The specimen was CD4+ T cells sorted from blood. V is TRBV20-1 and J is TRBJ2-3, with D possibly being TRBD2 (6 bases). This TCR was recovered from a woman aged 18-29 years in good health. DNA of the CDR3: TGCAGTGCTAGAGATTTCAGCGCCAGCGGGTTGCAGTATTTT. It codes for CSARDFSASGLQYF.